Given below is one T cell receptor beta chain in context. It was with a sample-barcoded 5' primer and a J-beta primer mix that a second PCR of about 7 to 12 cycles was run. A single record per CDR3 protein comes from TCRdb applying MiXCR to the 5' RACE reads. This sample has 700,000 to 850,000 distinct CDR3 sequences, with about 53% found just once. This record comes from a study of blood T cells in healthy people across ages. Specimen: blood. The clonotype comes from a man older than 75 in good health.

In DNA form, the CDR3 reads TGTGCCAGCAGCCCCGGGGACAGGGCGGGCTACACCTTC. Translating it yields CASSPGDRAGYTF. The chain uses TRBV7-9 and TRBJ1-2; 9 bases align to TRBD1. V was pared by 5 bases and J by 8 bases, with 6 bases of the junction left unmatched. CDR1 SEHNR and CDR2 FQNEAQ come from the germline V gene (reference sequence). The CDR3 spans 13 residues.